This TCR beta chain was identified in a study of T cells in Graves' hyperthyroidism and ophthalmopathy. Turning to the study itself: Peripheral blood was collected at initial diagnosis, before any treatment. Study results and caveats: Clonotypes that were expanded in thyroid above 0.001 mostly appeared in blood too. The model anticipated ophthalmopathy a median about 7 months pre-onset.

The CDR3 spans 14 residues. The J segment lost 5 bases and the V segment lost 5 bases, leaving 10 bases of the junction unmatched. CDR1 and CDR2 (germline): GTSNPN, SVGIG (reference sequence). Amplification of TCR beta CDR3 regions was performed using RNA transcripts as template. An initial round of RT-PCR targeting the TCR CDR3 relied on the HTBI primer set. MiXCR was run by TCRdb on the multiplex PCR reads, yielding one entry per CDR3 protein. The profile covers 270,000 or so distinct CDR3 sequences, with approximately 14% appearing a single time and about 33% taken by the ten largest. Points on this clonotype: The target antigen is unknown.

Patients were aged 18 to 65, had disease duration under 2 months, and had newly diagnosed hyperthyroidism. The chain joins TRBV30 to TRBJ2-7, with 9 bases lining up with TRBD1. Sequencing was performed on blood. The clonotype originates from a woman between 50 and 59 years old with Graves' hyperthyroidism that later progressed to Graves' ophthalmopathy. The CDR3 region is CAWARRDRVHEQYF. For the CDR3, the DNA is TGTGCCTGGGCCAGGCGGGACAGGGTGCACGAGCAGTACTTC.